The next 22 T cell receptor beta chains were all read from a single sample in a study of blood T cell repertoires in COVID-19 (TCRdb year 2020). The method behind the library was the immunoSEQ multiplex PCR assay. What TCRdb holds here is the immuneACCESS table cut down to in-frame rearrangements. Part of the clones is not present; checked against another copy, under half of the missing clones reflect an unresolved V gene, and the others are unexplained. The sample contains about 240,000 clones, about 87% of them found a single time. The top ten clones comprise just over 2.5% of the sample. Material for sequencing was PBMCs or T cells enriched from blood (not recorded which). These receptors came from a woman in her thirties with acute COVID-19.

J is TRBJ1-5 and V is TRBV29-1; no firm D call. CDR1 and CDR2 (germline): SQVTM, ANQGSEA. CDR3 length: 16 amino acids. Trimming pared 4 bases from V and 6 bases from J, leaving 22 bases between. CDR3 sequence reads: CSVVWAGLEGGQPQHF. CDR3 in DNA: TGCAGCGTTGTCTGGGCAGGTCTTGAGGGTGGTCAGCCCCAGCATTTT.

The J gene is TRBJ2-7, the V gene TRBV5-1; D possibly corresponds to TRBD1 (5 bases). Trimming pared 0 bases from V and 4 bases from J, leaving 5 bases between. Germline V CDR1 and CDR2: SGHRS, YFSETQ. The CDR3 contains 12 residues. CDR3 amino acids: CASSLEGYEQYF. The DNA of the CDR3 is TGCGCCAGCAGCTTGGAGGGGTACGAGCAGTACTTC. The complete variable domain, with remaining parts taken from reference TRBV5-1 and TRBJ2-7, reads KAGVTQTPRYLIKTRGQQVTLSCSPISGHRSVSWYQQTPGQGLQFLFEYFSETQRNKGNFPGRFSGRQFSNSRSEMNVSTLELGDSALYLCASSLEGYEQYFGPGTRLTVT.

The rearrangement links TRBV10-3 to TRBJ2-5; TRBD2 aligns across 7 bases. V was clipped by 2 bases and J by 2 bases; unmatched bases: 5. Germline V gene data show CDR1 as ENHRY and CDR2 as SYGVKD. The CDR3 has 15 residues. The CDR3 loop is CAISEGLETQETQYF. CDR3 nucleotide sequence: TGTGCCATCAGTGAGGGACTAGAAACTCAAGAGACCCAGTACTTC.

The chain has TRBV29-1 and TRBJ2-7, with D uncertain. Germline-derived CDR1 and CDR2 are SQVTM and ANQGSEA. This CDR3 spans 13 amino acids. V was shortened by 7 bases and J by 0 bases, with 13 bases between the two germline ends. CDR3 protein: CSARTASSYEQYF. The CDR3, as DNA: TGCAGCGCCCGAACGGCTAGCTCCTACGAGCAGTACTTC.

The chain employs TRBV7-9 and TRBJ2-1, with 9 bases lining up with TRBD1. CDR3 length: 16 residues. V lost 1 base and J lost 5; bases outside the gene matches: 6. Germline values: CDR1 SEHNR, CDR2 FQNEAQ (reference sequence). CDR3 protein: CASSLGGTGSNNEQFF. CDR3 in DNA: TGTGCCAGCAGCTTAGGTGGGACAGGGTCGAACAATGAGCAGTTCTTC.

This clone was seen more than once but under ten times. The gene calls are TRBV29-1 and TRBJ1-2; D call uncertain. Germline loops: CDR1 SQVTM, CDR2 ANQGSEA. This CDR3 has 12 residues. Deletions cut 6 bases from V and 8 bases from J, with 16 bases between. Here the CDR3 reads CSVREGIGGYTF. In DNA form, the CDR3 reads TGCAGCGTACGAGAGGGTATCGGGGGCTACACCTTC.

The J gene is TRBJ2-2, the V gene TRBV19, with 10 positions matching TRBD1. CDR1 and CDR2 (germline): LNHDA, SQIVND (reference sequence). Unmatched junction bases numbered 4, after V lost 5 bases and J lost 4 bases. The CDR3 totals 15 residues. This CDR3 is CASSWGQGFTGELFF. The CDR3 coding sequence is TGTGCCAGTAGTTGGGGACAGGGGTTCACCGGGGAGCTGTTTTTT.

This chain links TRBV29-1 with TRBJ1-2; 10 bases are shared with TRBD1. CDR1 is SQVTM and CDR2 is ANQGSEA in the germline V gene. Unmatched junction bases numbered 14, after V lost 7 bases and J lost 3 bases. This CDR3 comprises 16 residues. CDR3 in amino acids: CSGGRDRGLHYYGYTF. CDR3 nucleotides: TGCAGCGGGGGCCGGGACAGGGGTCTACATTACTATGGCTACACCTTC.

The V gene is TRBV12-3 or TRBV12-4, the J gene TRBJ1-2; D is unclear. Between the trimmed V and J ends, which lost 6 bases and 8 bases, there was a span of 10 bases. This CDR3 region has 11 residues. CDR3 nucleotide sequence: TGTGCCAGCAGCGGCGGTGGGGGCTACACCTTC. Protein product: CASSGGGGYTF.

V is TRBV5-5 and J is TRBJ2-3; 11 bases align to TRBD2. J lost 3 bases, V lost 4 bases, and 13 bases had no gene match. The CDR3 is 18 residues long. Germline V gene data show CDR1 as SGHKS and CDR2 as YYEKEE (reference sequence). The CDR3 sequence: CASSGGLSGGAVTDTQYF. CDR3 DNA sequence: TGTGCCAGCAGCGGAGGTCTTAGCGGGGGGGCCGTTACAGATACGCAGTATTTT.

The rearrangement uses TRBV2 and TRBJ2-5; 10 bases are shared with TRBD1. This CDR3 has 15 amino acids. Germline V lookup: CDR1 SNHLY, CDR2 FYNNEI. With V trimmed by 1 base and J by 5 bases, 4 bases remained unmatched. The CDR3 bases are TGTGCCAGCAGTGAAGGACAGGGGGCGTGGGAGACCCAGTACTTC. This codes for CASSEGQGAWETQYF.

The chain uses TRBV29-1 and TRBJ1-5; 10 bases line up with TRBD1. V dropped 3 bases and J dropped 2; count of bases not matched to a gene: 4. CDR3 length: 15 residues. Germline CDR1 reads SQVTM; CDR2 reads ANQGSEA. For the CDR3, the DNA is TGCAGCGTTGAGACAGGGGGCGGAGGCAATCAGCCCCAGCATTTT. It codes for CSVETGGGGNQPQHF.

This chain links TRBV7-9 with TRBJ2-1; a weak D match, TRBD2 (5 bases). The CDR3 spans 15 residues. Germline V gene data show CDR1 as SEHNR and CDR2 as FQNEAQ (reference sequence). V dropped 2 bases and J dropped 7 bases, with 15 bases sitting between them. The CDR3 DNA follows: TGTGCCAGCAGCTTACCCCTGATAAGAGGGAATGAGCAGTTCTTC. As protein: CASSLPLIRGNEQFF. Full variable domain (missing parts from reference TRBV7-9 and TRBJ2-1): DTGVSQNPRHKITKRGQNVTFRCDPISEHNRLYWYRQTLGQGPEFLTYFQNEAQLEKSRLLSDRFSAERPKGSFSTLEIQRTEQGDSAMYLCASSLPLIRGNEQFFGPGTRLTVL.

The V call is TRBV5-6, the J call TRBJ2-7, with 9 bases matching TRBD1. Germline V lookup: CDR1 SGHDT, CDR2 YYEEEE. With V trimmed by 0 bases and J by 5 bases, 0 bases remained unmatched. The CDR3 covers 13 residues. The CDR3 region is CASSLGTGDEQYF. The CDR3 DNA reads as TGTGCCAGCAGCTTGGGGACAGGGGACGAGCAGTACTTC.

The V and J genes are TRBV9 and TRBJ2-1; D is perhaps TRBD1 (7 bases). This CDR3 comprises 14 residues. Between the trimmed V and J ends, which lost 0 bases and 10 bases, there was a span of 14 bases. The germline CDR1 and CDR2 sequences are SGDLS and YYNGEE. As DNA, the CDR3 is TGTGCCAGCAGCGTAGCGGAGGGGGCACGAGAGCAGTTCTTC. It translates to CASSVAEGAREQFF.

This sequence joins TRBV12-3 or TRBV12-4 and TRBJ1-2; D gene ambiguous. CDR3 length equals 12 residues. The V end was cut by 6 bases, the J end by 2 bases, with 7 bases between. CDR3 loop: CASRGANYGYTF. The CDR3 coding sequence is TGTGCCAGCAGGGGCGCAAACTATGGCTACACCTTC.

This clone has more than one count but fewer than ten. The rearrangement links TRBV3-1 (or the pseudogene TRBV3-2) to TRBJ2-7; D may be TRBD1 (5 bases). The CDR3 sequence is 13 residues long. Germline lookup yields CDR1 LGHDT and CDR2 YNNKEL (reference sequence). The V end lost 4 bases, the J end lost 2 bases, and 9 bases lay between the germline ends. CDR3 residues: CASSPTGAYEQYF. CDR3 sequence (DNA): TGTGCCAGCAGCCCAACAGGCGCCTACGAGCAGTACTTC.

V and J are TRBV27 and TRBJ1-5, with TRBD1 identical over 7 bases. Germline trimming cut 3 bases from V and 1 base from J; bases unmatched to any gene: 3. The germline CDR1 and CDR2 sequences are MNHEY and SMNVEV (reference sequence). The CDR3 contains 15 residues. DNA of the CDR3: TGTGCCAGCAGTTTGGGCAGGGGGAGCAATCAGCCCCAGCATTTT. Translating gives CASSLGRGSNQPQHF.

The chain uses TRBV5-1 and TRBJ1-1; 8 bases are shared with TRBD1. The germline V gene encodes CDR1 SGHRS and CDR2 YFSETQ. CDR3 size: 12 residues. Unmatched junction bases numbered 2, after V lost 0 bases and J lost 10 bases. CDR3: CASSLAGQGAFF. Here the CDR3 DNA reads TGCGCCAGCAGCTTGGCTGGACAGGGAGCTTTCTTT.

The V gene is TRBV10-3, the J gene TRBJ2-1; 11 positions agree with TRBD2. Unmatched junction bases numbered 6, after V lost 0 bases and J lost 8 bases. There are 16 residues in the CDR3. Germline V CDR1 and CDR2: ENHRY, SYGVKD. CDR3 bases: TGTGCCATCAGTGAGTCGTCGTCTAGCGGGGGGTATGAGCAGTTCTTC. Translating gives CAISESSSSGGYEQFF.

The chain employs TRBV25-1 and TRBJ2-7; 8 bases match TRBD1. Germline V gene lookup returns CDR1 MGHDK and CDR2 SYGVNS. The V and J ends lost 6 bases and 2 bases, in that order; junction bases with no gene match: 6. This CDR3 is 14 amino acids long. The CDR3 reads CASSPGGSTYEQYF. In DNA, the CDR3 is TGTGCCAGCAGCCCAGGGGGCTCCACCTACGAGCAGTACTTC.

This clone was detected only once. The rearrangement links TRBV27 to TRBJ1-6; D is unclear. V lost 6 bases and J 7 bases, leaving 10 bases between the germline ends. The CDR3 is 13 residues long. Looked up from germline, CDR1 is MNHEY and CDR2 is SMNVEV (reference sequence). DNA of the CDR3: TGTGCCAGCAGGAGAGGGCACAATTCACCCCTCCACTTT. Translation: CASRRGHNSPLHF.